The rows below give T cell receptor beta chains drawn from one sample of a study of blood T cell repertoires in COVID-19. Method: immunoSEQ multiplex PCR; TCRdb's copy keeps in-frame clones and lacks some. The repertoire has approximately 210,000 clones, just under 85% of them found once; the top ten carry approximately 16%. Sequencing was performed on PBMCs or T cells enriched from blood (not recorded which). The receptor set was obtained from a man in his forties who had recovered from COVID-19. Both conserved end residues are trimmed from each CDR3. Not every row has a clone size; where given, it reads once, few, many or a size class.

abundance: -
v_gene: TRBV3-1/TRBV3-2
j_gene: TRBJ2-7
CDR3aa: ASSPSGSGYEQY

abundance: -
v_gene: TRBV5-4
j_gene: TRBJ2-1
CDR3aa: ASKGFGVNEQF

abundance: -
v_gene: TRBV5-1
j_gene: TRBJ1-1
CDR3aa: ASSVASHTEAF

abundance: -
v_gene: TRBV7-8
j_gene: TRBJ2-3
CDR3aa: ASSPRTGEAITDTQY

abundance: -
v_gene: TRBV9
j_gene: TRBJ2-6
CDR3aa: ASSQGANVLT

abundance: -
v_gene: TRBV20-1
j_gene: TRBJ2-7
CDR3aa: SASRQGKEY

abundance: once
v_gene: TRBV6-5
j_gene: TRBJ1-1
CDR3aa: ASRFTREGSAF

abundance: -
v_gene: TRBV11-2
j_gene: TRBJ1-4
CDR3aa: ASSFSGAGKLF

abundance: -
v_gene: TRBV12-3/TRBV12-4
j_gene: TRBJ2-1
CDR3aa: ASSYAGVGEQF

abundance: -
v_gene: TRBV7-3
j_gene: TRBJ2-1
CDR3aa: ASSLIRDYSYNEQF

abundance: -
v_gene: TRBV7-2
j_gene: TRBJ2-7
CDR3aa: ASSLGGGSSYEQY

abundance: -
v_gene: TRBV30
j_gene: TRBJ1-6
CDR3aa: AWTTGQGNSPLH

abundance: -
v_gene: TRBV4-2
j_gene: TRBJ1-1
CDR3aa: ASSQGLGQGGNTEAF

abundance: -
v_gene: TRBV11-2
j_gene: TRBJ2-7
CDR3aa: ASSLVDSTYEQY

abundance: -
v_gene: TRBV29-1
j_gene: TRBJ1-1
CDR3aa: SVVMAGHMNTEAF

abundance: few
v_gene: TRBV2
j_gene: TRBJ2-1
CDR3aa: ASSDPPSEQF

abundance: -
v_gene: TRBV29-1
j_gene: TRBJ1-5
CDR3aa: SVSIGTGVNQPQH

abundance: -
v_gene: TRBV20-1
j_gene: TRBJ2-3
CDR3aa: SASGLALTDTQY

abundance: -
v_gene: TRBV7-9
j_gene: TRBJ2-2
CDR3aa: ASSHAGAWGELF

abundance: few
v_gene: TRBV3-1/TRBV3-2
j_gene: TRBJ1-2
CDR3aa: ASSLGRVGGYT

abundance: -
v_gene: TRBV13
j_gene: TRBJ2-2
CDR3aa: ASSLTGGTGELF

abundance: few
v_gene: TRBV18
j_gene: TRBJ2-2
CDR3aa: ASSLKQGTGELF

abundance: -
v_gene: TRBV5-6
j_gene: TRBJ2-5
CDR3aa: ASSWGQARRETQY